These 19 T cell receptor beta chains were all obtained from the same sample, sequenced in a study of control samples from healthy donors and cancer patients. Assay: immunoSEQ multiplex PCR; the TCRdb copy retains only in-frame clones and omits some. Here the sample spans 70,000 to 90,000 clones, about 90% being singletons. The sample comprised PBMCs. These TCRs come from a woman aged 60-70 years with head and neck cancer.

V and J are TRBV7-2 and TRBJ2-7, with D tentatively TRBD1 or TRBD2 (5 bases each). Trimming cost V 1 base and J 3 bases, with 13 bases left between them. The CDR3 is 15 amino acids. Germline V gene data show CDR1 as SGHTA and CDR2 as FQGNSA. The CDR3 sequence: CASSLGGTAIYEQYF. The CDR3 region has the DNA TGTGCCAGCAGCTTAGGTGGGACCGCAATCTACGAGCAGTACTTC.

V and J are TRBV19 and TRBJ1-5, with D perhaps matching TRBD1 (5 bases). The CDR3 runs 13 residues. Deletions cut 3 bases from V and 9 bases from J, with 12 bases between. Germline V lookup: CDR1 LNHDA, CDR2 SQIVND (reference sequence). CDR3 amino acids: CASSIDWGGPQHF. CDR3 sequence (DNA): TGTGCCAGTAGTATTGACTGGGGGGGGCCCCAGCATTTT.

V gene TRBV19 combines with J gene TRBJ2-4; D unclear. CDR1 and CDR2 from the germline V gene are LNHDA and SQIVND (reference sequence). The CDR3 spans 14 residues. Trimming left V 3 bases short and J 0 bases short, with 6 bases between. DNA of the CDR3: TGTGCCAGTAGTATCCCACTAGCCAAAAACATTCAGTACTTC. This gives the protein CASSIPLAKNIQYF.

V is TRBV30 and J is TRBJ1-6; 7 nucleotides align to TRBD1. Germline V gene lookup returns CDR1 GTSNPN and CDR2 SVGIG (reference sequence). Trimming took 7 bases from V and 9 from J; bases not matched to a gene: 12. CDR3 length: 14 amino acids. CDR3 loop: CAYQGQIRGSPLHF. In DNA form, the CDR3 reads TGTGCCTACCAGGGACAGATAAGAGGTTCACCCCTCCACTTT.

The chain employs TRBV5-1 and TRBJ2-1; 9 nucleotides match TRBD1. Germline CDR1 SGHRS, CDR2 YFSETQ. Trimming removed 6 bases from V and 12 bases from J; junction bases left unmatched: 13. The CDR3 is made up of 14 amino acids. This chain's CDR3 is CASNTGTGFIGQFF. CDR3 DNA sequence: TGCGCCAGCAACACCGGGACAGGGTTTATTGGGCAGTTCTTC.

The chain carries TRBV5-1 and TRBJ2-2; TRBD1 is a possible D gene (5 bases). The CDR3 has 16 amino acids. V lost 3 bases and J lost 6, with 18 bases in between. Per germline, CDR1 SGHRS and CDR2 YFSETQ. In DNA, the CDR3 is TGCGCCAGCAGCTCTGGTTCAGGGCGCGCGGCCGGGGAGCTGTTTTTT. This encodes CASSSGSGRAAGELFF.

The chain is built from TRBV6-4 and TRBJ1-1, with 7 nucleotides matching TRBD1. The V gene end was trimmed by 6 bases and the J gene end by 4 bases; junction bases not matched to a gene: 8. The CDR3 contains 14 residues. The V gene's germline CDR1 is MRHNA and CDR2 SNTAGT. The chain's CDR3 is CASSSQGWGTEAFF. The CDR3 DNA follows: TGTGCCAGCAGCTCACAGGGGTGGGGCACTGAAGCTTTCTTT.

In nucleotides, the CDR3 is TGTGCCAGCAGCCCGGGAACTCTGTACGAGCAGTACTTC. Translation gives CASSPGTLYEQYF. V usage is TRBV12-3 or TRBV12-4 and J usage is TRBJ2-7, with D perhaps TRBD2 (5 bases). The CDR3 contains 13 residues. V gave up 6 bases and J gave up 4 bases, with 13 bases separating them.

The J gene is TRBJ2-7, the V gene TRBV18; either TRBD1 or TRBD2 may fit D (5 bases each). This CDR3 has 14 amino acids. Trimming left V 2 bases short and J 2 bases short, with 10 bases between. Germline-derived CDR1 and CDR2 are KGHSH and LQKENI. The DNA for the CDR3 is TGTGCCAGCTCACCAACGGGACGGACCTACGAGCAGTACTTC. Translation: CASSPTGRTYEQYF.

The gene calls are TRBV24-1 and TRBJ2-3; TRBD1 matches 9 bases. Germline CDR1 reads KGHDR; CDR2 reads SFDVKD. V gave up 0 bases and J gave up 2 bases; unmatched junction bases: 8. The CDR3 loop spans 18 amino acids. CDR3 sequence: CATSDLYPRTGDTDTQYF. The DNA for the CDR3 is TGTGCCACCAGTGATTTGTATCCTCGGACAGGGGACACAGATACGCAGTATTTT.

In this sample, this clone turned up once. The V gene is TRBV13, the J gene TRBJ2-7; 11 bases match TRBD2. The V gene end was trimmed by 2 bases and the J gene end by 2 bases; junction bases not matched to a gene: 5. Looked up from germline, CDR1 is PRHDT and CDR2 is FYEKMQ (reference sequence). This CDR3 is 16 amino acids long. The CDR3 reads CASSLSLGLAAYEQYF. The CDR3 DNA follows: TGTGCCAGCAGCTTATCTTTGGGACTAGCGGCCTACGAGCAGTACTTC.

The rearrangement links TRBV15 to TRBJ2-3; 7 bases are a match to TRBD2. The CDR3 spans 16 residues. The trim removed 5 bases at V and 1 base at J, leaving 9 bases unmatched. Germline V gene sequence: CDR1 LNHNV, CDR2 YYDKDF (reference sequence). The CDR3 DNA reads as TGTGCCACCAGCCTAAGGGCGGGAGAGGGCACAGATACGCAGTATTTT. It yields the protein CATSLRAGEGTDTQYF.

The J gene is TRBJ2-2, the V gene TRBV29-1, with TRBD2 matching over 10 bases. The CDR3 is made up of 15 amino acids. V trimming: 5 bases; J trimming: 0 bases; junction bases outside the gene matches: 3. Per the germline V gene, CDR1 is SQVTM and CDR2 is ANQGSEA. CDR3 DNA: TGCAGCGTTCTCGGACTAGCGGCGAACACCGGGGAGCTGTTTTTT. Translation: CSVLGLAANTGELFF.

The J gene is TRBJ1-4, the V gene TRBV10-3, with a tentative D call TRBD1 (5 bases). Germline assignment: CDR1 ENHRY and CDR2 SYGVKD. Between the trimmed V and J ends, which lost 3 bases and 7 bases, there was a span of 15 bases. The CDR3 is 15 residues long. CDR3 DNA sequence: TGTGCCATCAGTGAATTGGGCCAGGGTGGTGAAAAACTGTTTTTT. Encoded protein: CAISELGQGGEKLFF.

V gene TRBV5-4 combines with J gene TRBJ2-1; D is unresolved. This CDR3 region has 15 residues. Germline V gene sequence: CDR1 SGHNT, CDR2 YYREEE (reference sequence). The V and J ends lost 2 bases and 5 bases respectively, with 14 bases between them. The CDR3 DNA sequence: TGTGCCAGCAGCTTAGGCCTAGAAACCGACAATGAGCAGTTCTTC. It translates to CASSLGLETDNEQFF.

This clone was seen a single time. This chain joins TRBV29-1 and TRBJ2-7; 7 nucleotides line up with TRBD2. The junction had 9 bases not matched to a gene; V was cut back by 4 bases and J by 6 bases. Germline-derived CDR1 and CDR2 are SQVTM and ANQGSEA. This CDR3 region has 13 residues. The CDR3 sequence: CSVAKGPSGEQYF. The DNA for the CDR3 is TGCAGCGTTGCCAAGGGGCCTAGCGGCGAGCAGTACTTC.

This clone has only one observation. For the CDR3, the DNA is TGTGCCAGCAGCCAGGGGGGTACGGGCGGTACGCAGTATTTT. It codes for CASSQGGTGGTQYF. The chain is built from TRBV7-2 and TRBJ2-3; a possible D gene is TRBD1 (7 bases). This CDR3 spans 14 amino acids. V was shortened by 5 bases and J by 8 bases, with 17 bases between the two germline ends. Looked up from germline, CDR1 is SGHTA and CDR2 is FQGNSA.

The chain uses TRBV6-5 and TRBJ1-1; no reliable D call. Between the trimmed V and J ends, which lost 6 bases and 1 base, there was a span of 15 bases. This CDR3 has 15 residues. Germline CDR1 and CDR2: MNHEY and SVGAGI. CDR3 nucleotides: TGTGCCAGCAGCAGGAAAACCCTACCGAACACTGAAGCTTTCTTT. Protein sequence: CASSRKTLPNTEAFF.

The chain is built from TRBV7-2 and TRBJ2-7, with 8 bases fitting TRBD1. V gave up 6 bases and J gave up 3 bases; unmatched junction bases: 13. Germline V gene sequence: CDR1 SGHTA, CDR2 FQGNSA. The CDR3 contains 16 residues. The CDR3 sequence: CASSNTPGQVLYEQYF. The DNA for the CDR3 is TGTGCCAGCAGTAATACCCCGGGACAGGTCCTCTACGAGCAGTACTTC.